The 27 T cell receptor beta chains below all came from one sample that was sequenced in a study of blood T cell repertoires in COVID-19. This table comes from immunoSEQ multiplex PCR, and its TCRdb copy is limited to in-frame clones, with some not included. The sample has some 85,000 clones, 78% seen once. The sequencing sample was made of peripheral blood. These receptors were collected from a man in his 70s with COVID-19, enrolled during active disease.

This clone was counted many times. The J gene is TRBJ2-2, the V gene TRBV7-3; D is possibly TRBD2 (6 bases). Between the trimmed V and J ends, which lost 8 bases and 2 bases, there was a span of 9 bases. The CDR3 is made up of 13 amino acids. From germline, CDR1 is SGHTA and CDR2 FQGTGA. The CDR3 is CASGTPNTGELFF. Here the CDR3 DNA reads TGTGCCAGCGGGACTCCCAACACCGGGGAGCTGTTTTTT. The whole variable domain, remainder taken from reference TRBV7-3 and TRBJ2-2, is GAGVSQTPSNKVTEKGKYVELRCDPISGHTALYWYRQSLGQGPEFLIYFQGTGAADDSGLPNDRFFAVRPEGSVSTLKIQRTERGDSAVYLCASGTPNTGELFFGEGSRLTVL.

The table lists this clone with a few counts. V is TRBV6-6 and J is TRBJ1-6; 8 bases align to TRBD1. Germline lookup yields CDR1 MNHNY and CDR2 SVGAGI (reference sequence). Unmatched junction bases numbered 5, after V lost 5 bases and J lost 11 bases. CDR3 length: 13 amino acids. For the CDR3, the DNA is TGTGCCAGCAGTCAGACAGGGGAGGCACCCCTCCACTTT. It codes for CASSQTGEAPLHF.

The rearrangement links TRBV4-1 to TRBJ2-5; 8 nucleotides agree with TRBD2. The CDR3 covers 14 residues. The ends lost 5 bases at V and 3 bases at J; junction bases unmatched: 5. Germline assignment: CDR1 MGHRA and CDR2 YSYEKL. The CDR3 is CASSTGTSKETQYF. Written as DNA, the CDR3 is TGCGCCAGCAGCACCGGGACTAGTAAAGAGACCCAGTACTTC.

The DNA for the CDR3 is TGCAGCGTTGTACCCAGGGTAGGATCAAGGGAGACCCAGTACTTC. Protein: CSVVPRVGSRETQYF. The chain combines TRBV29-1 with TRBJ2-5, with a weak D call TRBD1 (5 bases). The V gene's germline CDR1 is SQVTM and CDR2 ANQGSEA. The CDR3 is 15 amino acids. V lost 4 bases and J lost 5, with 20 bases in between. The full variable domain, rest sourced from reference TRBV29-1 and TRBJ2-5, is SAVISQKPSRDICQRGTSLTIQCQVDSQVTMMFWYRQQPGQSLTLIATANQGSEATYESGFVIDKFPISRPNLTFSTLTVSNMSPEDSSIYLCSVVPRVGSRETQYFGPGTRLLVL.

V gene TRBV28 combines with J gene TRBJ2-1; 10 positions match TRBD2. The CDR3 has 17 residues. Germline-derived CDR1 and CDR2 are MDHEN and SYDVKM. V lost 5 bases to trimming and J lost 9 bases; unmatched junction nucleotides: 16. The CDR3 region has the DNA TGTGCCAGCAGTCCCGTGGTAAGCGGGAGGGCCCAGAGTGAGCAGTTCTTC. The encoded protein is CASSPVVSGRAQSEQFF.

The chain uses TRBV9 and TRBJ2-3, with D maybe TRBD2 (5 bases). Germline CDR1 reads SGDLS; CDR2 reads YYNGEE. The CDR3 consists of 15 residues. V was cut by 0 bases and J by 4 bases, with 12 bases left in between. CDR3 sequence (DNA): TGTGCCAGCAGCGTAGCGGGATACGGGGCAGATACGCAGTATTTT. Protein product: CASSVAGYGADTQYF. Together with reference TRBV9 and TRBJ2-3, the CDR3 gives the full variable domain: DSGVTQTPKHLITATGQRVTLRCSPRSGDLSVYWYQQSLDQGLQFLIQYYNGEERAKGNILERFSAQQFPDLHSELNLSSLELGDSALYFCASSVAGYGADTQYFGPGTRLTVL.

The chain has TRBV2 and TRBJ1-1; tentatively, D is TRBD1 (6 bases). The germline V gene encodes CDR1 SNHLY and CDR2 FYNNEI. V shed 5 bases and J shed 4 bases, with 14 bases lying between them. CDR3 length: 14 residues. The CDR3 protein is CASSKTGGSTEAFF. In DNA, the CDR3 is TGTGCCAGCAGTAAGACAGGTGGGAGCACTGAAGCTTTCTTT. The whole variable domain, filled in from reference TRBV2 and TRBJ1-1, reads EPEVTQTPSHQVTQMGQEVILRCVPISNHLYFYWYRQILGQKVEFLVSFYNNEISEKSEIFDDQFSVERPDGSNFTLKIRSTKLEDSAMYFCASSKTGGSTEAFFGQGTRLTVV.

V usage is TRBV19 and J usage is TRBJ2-3, with 7 bases matching TRBD2. V lost 5 bases to trimming and J lost 5 bases; unmatched junction nucleotides: 10. Germline V CDR1 and CDR2: LNHDA, SQIVND (reference sequence). This CDR3 comprises 15 residues. CDR3 residues: CASSVGRRDKDTQYF. In DNA form, the CDR3 reads TGTGCCAGTAGTGTCGGGAGGCGGGATAAAGATACGCAGTATTTT.

The V gene is TRBV25-1, the J gene TRBJ1-5; D is uncertain. CDR1 is MGHDK, CDR2 SYGVNS, per germline. The CDR3 is 13 amino acids. V gave up 11 bases and J gave up 5 bases, with 16 bases separating them. The CDR3 loop reads CASPNARYQPQHF. The DNA of the CDR3 is TGTGCCTCCCCAAACGCGAGATATCAGCCCCAGCATTTT.

The rearrangement uses TRBV11-2 and TRBJ2-1, with 10 positions matching TRBD2. In germline, CDR1 is SGHAT, CDR2 FQNNGV. Germline trimming cut 1 base from V and 7 bases from J; bases unmatched to any gene: 7. This CDR3 contains 16 residues. CDR3 protein: CASSLGGSGRRNEQFF. The CDR3 bases are TGTGCCAGCAGCTTAGGGGGTAGCGGGAGGAGGAATGAGCAGTTCTTC. The full variable domain, its missing parts supplied by reference TRBV11-2 and TRBJ2-1, is EAGVAQSPRYKIIEKRQSVAFWCNPISGHATLYWYQQILGQGPKLLIQFQNNGVVDDSQLPKDRFSAERLKGVDSTLKIQPAKLEDSAVYLCASSLGGSGRRNEQFFGPGTRLTVL.

This rearrangement joins TRBV10-3 to TRBJ2-5; TRBD2 matches 11 bases. Germline CDR1 and CDR2: ENHRY and SYGVKD. The CDR3 has 18 residues. Unmatched junction bases numbered 6, after V lost 0 bases and J lost 0 bases. CDR3 region: CAISESSGRAGNQETQYF. The DNA for the CDR3 is TGTGCCATCAGTGAGTCTAGCGGGAGGGCCGGGAACCAAGAGACCCAGTACTTC.

The chain has TRBV11-3 and TRBJ2-7, with 7 nucleotides matching TRBD1. CDR3 size: 14 residues. Trimming cost V 2 bases and J 6 bases; bases outside gene matches: 7. Germline values: CDR1 SGHNT, CDR2 YENEEA. The CDR3 DNA sequence: TGTGCCAGCAGCTTATCCGCGACAGGGCGCGAGCAGTACTTC. Translation: CASSLSATGREQYF.

Worth noting for this clone: This sample includes further DNA sequences coding for the same CDR3. The CDR3 loop is CASSVVSNTEAFF. The CDR3 region has the DNA TGTGCCAGCAGCGTAGTGTCAAACACTGAAGCTTTCTTT. The chain links TRBV9 to TRBJ1-1; D is unresolved. V gave up 0 bases and J gave up 2 bases, with 5 bases separating them. CDR1 SGDLS and CDR2 YYNGEE come from the germline V gene. The CDR3 has 13 residues. The whole variable domain, remainder taken from reference TRBV9 and TRBJ1-1, is DSGVTQTPKHLITATGQRVTLRCSPRSGDLSVYWYQQSLDQGLQFLIQYYNGEERAKGNILERFSAQQFPDLHSELNLSSLELGDSALYFCASSVVSNTEAFFGQGTRLTVV.

This sequence joins TRBV30 and TRBJ1-5, with 9 bases lining up with TRBD1. There are 17 residues in the CDR3. CDR1 is GTSNPN and CDR2 is SVGIG in the germline V gene (reference sequence). V shed 0 bases, J shed 6 bases, and the junction held 12 bases outside the gene matches. The CDR3 loop reads CAWSVYQTGQGGQPQHF. The CDR3 DNA follows: TGTGCCTGGAGTGTTTATCAGACGGGACAGGGCGGTCAGCCCCAGCATTTT. The full variable domain, in which reference TRBV30 and TRBJ1-5 provide the parts outside the CDR3, is SQTIHQWPATLVQPVGSPLSLECTVEGTSNPNLYWYRQAAGRGLQLLFYSVGIGQISSEVPQNLSASRPQDRQFILSSKKLLLSDSGFYLCAWSVYQTGQGGQPQHFGDGTRLSIL.

This clone was recorded only once. The chain links TRBV19 to TRBJ2-1, with no clear D. Between the trimmed V and J ends, which lost 5 bases and 6 bases, there was a span of 8 bases. CDR1 LNHDA and CDR2 SQIVND come from the germline V gene (reference sequence). The length of the CDR3 is 12 residues. This CDR3 is CASSPEVNEQFF. CDR3 sequence (DNA): TGTGCCAGTAGTCCAGAAGTCAATGAGCAGTTCTTC.

V and J are TRBV11-3 and TRBJ1-1, with no clear D. V was shortened by 3 bases and J by 2 bases, with 7 bases between the two germline ends. Germline-derived CDR1 and CDR2 are SGHNT and YENEEA. The CDR3 runs 13 residues. CDR3 coding DNA: TGTGCCAGCAGCTTTAGTTTAAACACTGAAGCTTTCTTT. It specifies CASSFSLNTEAFF.

This clone was observed a few times. The chain employs TRBV4-1 and TRBJ2-1; maybe TRBD1 (5 bases). The CDR3 sequence is 15 residues long. V gave up 1 base and J gave up 6 bases, with 13 bases separating them. Germline V gene lookup returns CDR1 MGHRA and CDR2 YSYEKL. The CDR3 loop reads CASSQGQGPFNEQFF. In DNA form, the CDR3 reads TGCGCCAGCAGCCAAGGGCAGGGCCCATTCAATGAGCAGTTCTTC.

The chain employs TRBV28 and TRBJ2-5; a weak D match, TRBD2 (6 bases). V was shortened by 4 bases and J by 2 bases, with 14 bases between the two germline ends. Per germline, CDR1 MDHEN and CDR2 SYDVKM. The CDR3 has 15 residues. In nucleotides, the CDR3 is TGTGCCAGCAGTTCAGGCGGGACTTCTCAAGAGACCCAGTACTTC. Protein sequence: CASSSGGTSQETQYF.

The chain uses TRBV3-1 (or the pseudogene TRBV3-2) and TRBJ2-7; TRBD2 agrees at 13 bases. The ends lost 1 base at V and 6 bases at J; junction bases unmatched: 3. The germline gives CDR1 LGHDT, CDR2 YNNKEL (reference sequence). This CDR3 region has 15 residues. CDR3 in DNA: TGTGCCAGCAGCCAAGCTACTAGCGGGGGGGCCGAGCAGTACTTC. This encodes CASSQATSGGAEQYF.

The chain is built from TRBV5-4 and TRBJ2-3; possibly TRBD2 for D (5 bases). CDR3 length: 12 residues. Germline V gives CDR1 SGHNT, CDR2 YYREEE (reference sequence). V was trimmed by 2 bases and J by 6 bases, leaving 7 bases between them. In DNA form, the CDR3 reads TGTGCCAGCAGCTTCGGGGAGGATACGCAGTATTTT. Translated, it gives CASSFGEDTQYF. Combining the CDR3 with reference TRBV5-4 and TRBJ2-3 gives the whole variable domain ETGVTQSPTHLIKTRGQQVTLRCSSQSGHNTVSWYQQALGQGPQFIFQYYREEENGRGNFPPRFSGLQFPNYSSELNVNALELDDSALYLCASSFGEDTQYFGPGTRLTVL.

V gene TRBV9 combines with J gene TRBJ2-3, with 9 nucleotides matching TRBD2. The V and J ends lost 3 bases and 4 bases, in that order; junction bases with no gene match: 9. The CDR3 is 16 residues long. The germline gives CDR1 SGDLS, CDR2 YYNGEE. CDR3 DNA sequence: TGTGCCAGCAGCGCCTCGGCTAGCGGGGTAGCAGATACGCAGTATTTT. It is translated as CASSASASGVADTQYF.

The rearrangement uses TRBV12-5 and TRBJ1-5; 8 bases are a match to TRBD1. The J segment lost 3 bases and the V segment lost 4 bases, leaving 5 bases of the junction unmatched. Germline CDR1 and CDR2: LGHNT and FRNRAP. CDR3 length equals 15 residues. CDR3 DNA: TGTGCTAGTGGTTCGGACAGGGCAAACAATCAGCCCCAGCATTTT. It codes for CASGSDRANNQPQHF.

This sequence joins TRBV19 and TRBJ2-3; D unresolved. The CDR3 runs to 13 residues. From germline, CDR1 is LNHDA and CDR2 SQIVND (reference sequence). V was clipped by 3 bases and J by 3 bases, with 7 bases between them. The CDR3 sequence: CASSMVRTDTQYF. The CDR3 bases are TGTGCCAGTAGTATGGTGCGTACAGATACGCAGTATTTT.

The V and J genes are TRBV7-2 and TRBJ1-3, with no clear D. The CDR3 is 16 residues long. Germline V gives CDR1 SGHTA, CDR2 FQGNSA. Trimming took off 1 base at V and 0 bases at J, with 10 bases between the two ends. In DNA, the CDR3 is TGTGCCAGCAGCTTAGTCGGCGGCAGCTCTGGAAACACCATATATTTT. Amino acids: CASSLVGGSSGNTIYF.

The chain is built from TRBV18 and TRBJ1-2; D possibly corresponds to TRBD1 (5 bases). Trimming cost V 3 bases and J 3 bases, with 17 bases left between them. This CDR3 region has 16 residues. Per germline, CDR1 KGHSH and CDR2 LQKENI. The CDR3 DNA is TGTGCCAGCTCACCTCCAAGCAAGGGGCGAGACTATGGCTACACCTTC. Protein product: CASSPPSKGRDYGYTF.

The chain's CDR3 is CAWVSFNYGYTF. DNA for the CDR3: TGTGCCTGGGTATCCTTCAACTATGGCTACACCTTC. The chain carries TRBV30 and TRBJ1-2; no definite D call. The CDR3 length is 12 residues. V was shortened by 5 bases and J by 2 bases, with 9 bases between the two germline ends. CDR1 and CDR2 from the germline V gene are GTSNPN and SVGIG (reference sequence).

V is TRBV19 and J is TRBJ1-2; D possibly corresponds to TRBD1 (6 bases). CDR3 size: 13 residues. Trimming shortened V by 5 bases and J by 4 bases, and 11 bases separated the two germline ends. The V gene's germline CDR1 is LNHDA and CDR2 SQIVND (reference sequence). This CDR3 reads CASSWTASYGYTF. The DNA for the CDR3 is TGTGCCAGTAGTTGGACAGCAAGCTATGGCTACACCTTC.